This paragraph reports one TCR beta chain. This sample stems from a study of blood T cell repertoires in COVID-19. Study at large: From the United States, Italy and Spain came samples of acute and convalescent COVID-19. PBMCs, B-cell-depleted T cells, or T cells were the source of the cDNA or gDNA that made up the material.

CDR3 length: 16 amino acids. Germline-derived CDR1 and CDR2 are KGHSH and LQKENI. V lost 3 bases to trimming and J lost 0 bases, with 12 bases between them. Original data processing: Reference gene primers were amplified, and this amplification served to estimate nucleated cell counts. Sequenced by immunoSEQ multiplex PCR; TCRdb stores in-frame clones only, minus some. V, J and clone size are those of that table, while D and trimming were read from the DNA. The data contain roughly 250,000 clones, about 80% of them seen just once; the ten biggest clones take up approximately 7.4%. The gene calls are TRBV18 and TRBJ1-5; D gene ambiguous. This sequence was found in a woman in her 50s with acute or convalescent COVID-19. The sample comprised peripheral blood. For the CDR3, the DNA is TGTGCCAGCTCACCGGAGGGAGGTAATAGCAATCAGCCCCAGCATTTT. Translated: CASSPEGGNSNQPQHF.